The next 9 T cell receptor beta chains were all read from a single sample in a study of CD8 T cells in ankylosing spondylitis. One entry per CDR3 protein results from TCRdb running MiXCR on the 5' RACE reads. This table has some 130,000 distinct CDR3 sequences, 7.3% appearing once. The source material was blood, either unsorted or a sorted T cell fraction (not recorded which). The receptors derive from a female donor with ankylosing spondylitis or in good health (not recorded which).

This clonotype was found many times. The chain employs TRBV7-9 and TRBJ1-5, with a tentative D call TRBD1 (5 bases). The ends were cut back, 3 bases at V and 7 bases at J, with 13 bases in the middle. This CDR3 comprises 14 residues. Germline V gives CDR1 SEHNR, CDR2 FQNEAQ (reference sequence). CDR3 DNA sequence: TGTGCCAGCAGCTTGGGGGGGGACGGGCAGCCCCAGCATTTT. Its translation: CASSLGGDGQPQHF.

This clonotype was counted at least ten times. The chain joins TRBV5-1 to TRBJ1-4; D remains ambiguous. Germline CDR1 reads SGHRS; CDR2 reads YFSETQ. Trimming took off 0 bases at V and 4 bases at J, with 10 bases between the two ends. The CDR3 consists of 15 residues. The CDR3 sequence: CASSLGYGFNEKLFF. The DNA of the CDR3 is TGCGCCAGCAGCTTGGGTTACGGCTTTAATGAAAAACTGTTTTTT.

Of note for this clonotype: This could be a read error, since a much larger clone is one nucleotide away. The chain couples TRBV11-2 to TRBJ2-1; D perhaps matches TRBD1 (5 bases). V was shortened by 5 bases and J by 0 bases, with 17 bases between the two germline ends. The CDR3 runs to 17 residues. Germline-derived CDR1 and CDR2 are SGHAT and FQNNGV. The CDR3 is CASSPRSGFHSYNEQFF. The CDR3 DNA reads as TGTGCCAGCAGCCCGAGGTCAGGGTTTCACTCCTACAATGAGCAGTTCTTC.

This clonotype was picked up many times. The rearrangement uses TRBV12-3 or TRBV12-4 and TRBJ2-2, with 7 bases aligning to TRBD1. This CDR3 contains 14 residues. V lost 5 bases to trimming and J lost 4 bases; unmatched junction nucleotides: 4. In DNA, the CDR3 is TGTGCCAGCAGTCTCGACAGGGCCACCGGGGAGCTGTTTTTT. Its translation: CASSLDRATGELFF.

This clonotype was seen ten or more times. The chain uses TRBV20-1 and TRBJ2-3; 8 bases match TRBD2. The CDR3 is made up of 17 amino acids. Losses at the gene ends were 0 bases for V and 2 bases for J; bases not matched to a gene: 10. Per the germline V gene, CDR1 is DFQATT and CDR2 is SNEGSKA (reference sequence). As DNA, the CDR3 is TGCAGTGCTAGAGATCCCTGGGGTAGCGGGGTCACAGATACGCAGTATTTT. Translated, it gives CSARDPWGSGVTDTQYF.

This clonotype was picked up many times. The CDR3 sequence: CAWEAGLAEYEQYF. The CDR3 region has the DNA TGTGCCTGGGAAGCGGGACTAGCGGAATACGAGCAGTACTTC. The chain recombines TRBV30 with TRBJ2-7; 11 bases line up with TRBD2. Germline CDR1 GTSNPN, CDR2 SVGIG (reference sequence). V was pared by 5 bases and J by 4 bases, with 7 bases of the junction left unmatched. The CDR3 is 14 residues long.

This clonotype came up many times. This chain links TRBV20-1 with TRBJ1-4; TRBD1 agrees at 7 bases. The CDR3 has 14 residues. The germline V gene encodes CDR1 DFQATT and CDR2 SNEGSKA (reference sequence). J was trimmed by 6 bases and V by 0 bases; bases with no gene match: 4. The CDR3 is CSARDRRGDEKLFF. CDR3 nucleotide sequence: TGCAGTGCTAGAGATCGCAGGGGGGATGAAAAACTGTTTTTT.

This clonotype was recorded many times. The chain is built from TRBV6-5 and TRBJ2-2; D gene uncertain. Trimming pared 8 bases from V and 5 bases from J, leaving 9 bases between. Germline CDR1 MNHEY, CDR2 SVGAGI. The CDR3 contains 12 residues. This CDR3 is CASAGRTGELFF. CDR3 coding DNA: TGTGCCAGCGCTGGTAGAACCGGGGAGCTGTTTTTT.

This clonotype showed up many times. The chain uses TRBV7-2 and TRBJ2-5, with TRBD1 matching 7 bases. CDR1 SGHTA and CDR2 FQGNSA come from the germline V gene. V gave up 5 bases and J gave up 0 bases; unmatched junction bases: 3. The CDR3 runs to 14 residues. CDR3: CASSPGTDQETQYF. CDR3 DNA sequence: TGTGCCAGCAGCCCCGGGACAGACCAAGAGACCCAGTACTTC.